The TCR beta chain under discussion was sequenced for a study of blood T cell repertoires in COVID-19 (dated by TCRdb to about 2020). About the investigation overall: Samples from collaborators originated in the United States, Italy and Spain and spanned both the acute and convalescent phases of COVID-19. The sample metadata nearly always contained a de-identified subject ID, COVID-19 status, age in years and sex. Where available, HLA class I and class II types were taken from metadata supplied by the sample provider and were not determined by assay-based typing. The samples were drawn from two sources: the first 160 participants of the ongoing ImmuneRACE study, and fewer than 1,500 subjects contributed by 6 global collaborators. Deeply sampled blood TCRbeta repertoires from subjects exposed to, actively infected with, or recovered from COVID-19 were included in the dataset. A freely available public database, intended as a resource for researchers studying the immune response to SARS-CoV-2, is where the repertoires were released. The material from the prospective study consisted of cDNA or gDNA derived from T cells, B-cell-depleted T cells, or PBMCs.

Broader findings and caveats from the paper: How much clinical and demographic metadata was included differed by source and by participant, and the metadata was provided uncurated.

TCRbeta CDR3 regions were amplified from genomic DNA by means of the immunoSEQ Assay, a bias-controlled multiplex PCR. The original pipeline was this. The number of nucleated cells in each sample was estimated by amplification of reference gene primers within the assay. To quantify the absolute abundance of each unique TCRbeta CDR3 rearrangement, sequence reads were collapsed and filtered. For each sample, productive Simpson clonality was calculated as the square root of Simpson's diversity index over productive rearrangements. The table was pulled from immuneACCESS by TCRdb, which kept in-frame rearrangements only. Such tables lose some clones; where checked, under half of the loss comes from unresolved V genes, and the rest has no known cause. From that table come the V and J calls and clone size; the DNA was used to work out D and trimming. This sample lists some 75,000 clones; 75% to 90% were detected once. Around 0.6% of the sample belongs to the ten largest clones.

Regarding this clone: The clone's antigen remains unknown. Per-nucleotide qualities are absent, and no much larger clonotype sits a single base away.

Measured from the cysteine to the phenylalanine, the CDR3 is 15 residues long. Only the CDR3 region is kept as DNA, spanning 45 bases read in frame from base 1. The trim is 2 bases for V and 3 bases for J, with a gap of 13 bases between the germline ends. For CDR1 and CDR2, the germline V gene lists MDHEN and SYDVKM. Each collaborating institution followed its own protocols to collect whole blood in K2EDTA tubes. For TCRbeta analysis, collaborators shipped samples in one of three forms: frozen whole blood, isolated PBMCs, or DNA extracted from either of those sample types. Input material: peripheral blood. In this chain, TRBV28 is recombined with TRBJ1-1; a tentative D match to TRBD1 spans 5 bases. The clonotype comes from a man in his sixties with acute or convalescent COVID-19. Read as DNA, the sequence is TGTGCCAGCAGTTTACAGGGTCGGGGGTACACTGAAGCTTTCTTT. This is translated as CASSLQGRGYTEAFF.